This TCR beta chain is from a study of blood T cell repertoires in COVID-19. Germline-derived CDR1 and CDR2 are SGHDT and YYEEEE. The CDR3 loop spans 13 amino acids. V lost 1 base and J 6 bases, leaving 11 bases between the germline ends. The method was immunoSEQ multiplex PCR; TCRdb's version includes in-frame clones alone and lacks a portion of them. In the table there are 90,000 to 150,000 clones, roughly nine tenths of which are singletons. This rearrangement joins TRBV5-6 to TRBJ2-7; the D gene is possibly TRBD1 (5 bases). The receptor was derived from a man aged 65-85 years with active or convalescent COVID-19. The sample comprised peripheral blood. CDR3 loop: CASSLPIGVEQYF. The CDR3, as DNA: TGTGCCAGCAGCTTGCCAATAGGGGTCGAGCAGTACTTC.